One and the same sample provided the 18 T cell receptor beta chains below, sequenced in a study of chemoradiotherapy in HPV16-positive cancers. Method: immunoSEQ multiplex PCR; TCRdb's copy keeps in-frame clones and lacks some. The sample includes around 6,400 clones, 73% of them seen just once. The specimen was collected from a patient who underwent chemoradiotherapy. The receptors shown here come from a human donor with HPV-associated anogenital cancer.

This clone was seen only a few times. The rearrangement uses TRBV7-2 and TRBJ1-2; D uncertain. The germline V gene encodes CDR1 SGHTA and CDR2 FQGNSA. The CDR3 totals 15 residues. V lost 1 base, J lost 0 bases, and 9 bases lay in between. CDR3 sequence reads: CASSLGKEANYGYTF. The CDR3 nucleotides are TGTGCCAGCAGCTTAGGGAAGGAAGCTAACTATGGCTACACCTTC.

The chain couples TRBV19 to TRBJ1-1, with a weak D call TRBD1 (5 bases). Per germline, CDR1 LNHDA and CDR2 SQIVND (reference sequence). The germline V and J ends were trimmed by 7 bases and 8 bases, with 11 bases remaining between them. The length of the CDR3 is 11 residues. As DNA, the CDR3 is TGTGCCAGTACAACAGGCCTCGAAGCTTTCTTT. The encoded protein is CASTTGLEAFF.

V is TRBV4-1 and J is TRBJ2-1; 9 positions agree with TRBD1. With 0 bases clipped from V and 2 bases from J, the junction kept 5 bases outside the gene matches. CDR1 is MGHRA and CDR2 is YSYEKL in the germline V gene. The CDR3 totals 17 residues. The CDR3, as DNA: TGCGCCAGCAGCCAAGATGTTTGGGACAGGGCCTACAATGAGCAGTTCTTC. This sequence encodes CASSQDVWDRAYNEQFF.

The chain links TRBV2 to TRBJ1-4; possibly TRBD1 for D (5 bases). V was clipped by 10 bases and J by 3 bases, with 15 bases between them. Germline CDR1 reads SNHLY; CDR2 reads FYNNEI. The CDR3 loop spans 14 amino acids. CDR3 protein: CATSGGTPNEKLFF. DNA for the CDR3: TGTGCCACATCGGGGGGGACGCCTAATGAAAAACTGTTTTTT.

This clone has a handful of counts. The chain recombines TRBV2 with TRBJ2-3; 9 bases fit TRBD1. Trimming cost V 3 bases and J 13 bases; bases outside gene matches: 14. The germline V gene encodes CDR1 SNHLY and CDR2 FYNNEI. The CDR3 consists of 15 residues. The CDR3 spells CASSDAGTGRTKEYF. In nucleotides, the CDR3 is TGTGCCAGCAGTGACGCCGGGACAGGGAGGACCAAGGAGTATTTT.

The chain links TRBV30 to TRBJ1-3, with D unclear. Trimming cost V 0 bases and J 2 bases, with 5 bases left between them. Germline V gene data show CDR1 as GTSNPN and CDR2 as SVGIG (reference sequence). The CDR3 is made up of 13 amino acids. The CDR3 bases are TGTGCCTGGAGTGTGGTGGCTGGAAACACCATATATTTT. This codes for CAWSVVAGNTIYF.

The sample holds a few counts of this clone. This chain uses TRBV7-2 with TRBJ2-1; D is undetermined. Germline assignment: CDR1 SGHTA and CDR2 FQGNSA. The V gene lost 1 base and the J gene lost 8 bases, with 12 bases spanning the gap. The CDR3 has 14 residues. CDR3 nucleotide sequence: TGTGCCAGCAGCTTAGGGGTGGGAAGCTATGAGCAGTTCTTC. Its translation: CASSLGVGSYEQFF.

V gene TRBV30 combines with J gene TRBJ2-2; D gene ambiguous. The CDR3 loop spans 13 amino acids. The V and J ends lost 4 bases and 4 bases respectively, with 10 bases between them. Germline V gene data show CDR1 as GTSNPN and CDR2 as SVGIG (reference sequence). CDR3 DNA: TGTGCCTGGAAGTGGGGAATCACCGGGGAGCTGTTTTTT. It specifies CAWKWGITGELFF.

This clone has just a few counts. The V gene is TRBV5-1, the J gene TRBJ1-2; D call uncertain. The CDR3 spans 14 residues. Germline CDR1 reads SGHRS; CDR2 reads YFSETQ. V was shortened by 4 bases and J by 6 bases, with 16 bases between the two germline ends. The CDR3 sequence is CASSPGGGYDGYTF. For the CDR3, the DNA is TGCGCCAGCAGCCCGGGCGGTGGGTATGATGGCTACACCTTC.

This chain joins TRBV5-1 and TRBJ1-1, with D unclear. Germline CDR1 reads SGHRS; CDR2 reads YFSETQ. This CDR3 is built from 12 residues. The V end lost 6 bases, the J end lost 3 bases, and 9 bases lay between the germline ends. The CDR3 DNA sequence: TGCGCCAGCAAGGAGGAATACACTGAAGCTTTCTTT. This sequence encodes CASKEEYTEAFF.

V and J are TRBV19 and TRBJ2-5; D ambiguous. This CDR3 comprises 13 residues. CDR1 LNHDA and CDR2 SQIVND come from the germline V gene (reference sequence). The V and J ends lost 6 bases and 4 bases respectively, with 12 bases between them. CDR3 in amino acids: CASRGAITETQYF. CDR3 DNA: TGTGCCAGTAGGGGCGCGATAACAGAGACCCAGTACTTC.

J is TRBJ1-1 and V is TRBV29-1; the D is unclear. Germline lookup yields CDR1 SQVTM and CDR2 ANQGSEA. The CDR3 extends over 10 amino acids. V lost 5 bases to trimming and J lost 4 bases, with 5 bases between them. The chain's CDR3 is CSVLLTEAFF. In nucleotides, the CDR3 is TGCAGCGTTCTCCTCACTGAAGCTTTCTTT.

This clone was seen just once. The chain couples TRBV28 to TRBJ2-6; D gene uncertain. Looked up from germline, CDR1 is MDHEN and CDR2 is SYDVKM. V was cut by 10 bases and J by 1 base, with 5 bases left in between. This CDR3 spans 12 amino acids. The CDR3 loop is CATSSGANVLTF. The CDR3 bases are TGTGCCACCTCATCTGGGGCCAACGTCCTGACTTTC.

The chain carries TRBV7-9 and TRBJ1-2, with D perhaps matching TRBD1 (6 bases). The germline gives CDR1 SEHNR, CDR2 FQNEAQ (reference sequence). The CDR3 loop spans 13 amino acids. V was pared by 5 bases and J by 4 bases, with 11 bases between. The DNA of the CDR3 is TGTGCCAGCAGCCCGGCGGGGGCCTATGGCTACACCTTC. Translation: CASSPAGAYGYTF.

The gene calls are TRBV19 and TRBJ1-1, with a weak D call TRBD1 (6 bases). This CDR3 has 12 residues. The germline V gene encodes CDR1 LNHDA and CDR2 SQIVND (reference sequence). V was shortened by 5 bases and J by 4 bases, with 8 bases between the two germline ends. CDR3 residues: CASSEGGTEAFF. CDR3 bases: TGTGCCAGTAGTGAAGGGGGCACTGAAGCTTTCTTT.

CDR3 amino acids: CASSATYPLTREETQYF. The CDR3 DNA sequence: TGTGCCAGCAGTGCAACCTACCCCCTGACTAGAGAAGAGACCCAGTACTTC. The chain combines TRBV27 with TRBJ2-5; D is perhaps TRBD2 (6 bases). CDR3 length equals 17 residues. V was pared by 5 bases and J by 3 bases, with 22 bases between. Germline-derived CDR1 and CDR2 are MNHEY and SMNVEV (reference sequence).

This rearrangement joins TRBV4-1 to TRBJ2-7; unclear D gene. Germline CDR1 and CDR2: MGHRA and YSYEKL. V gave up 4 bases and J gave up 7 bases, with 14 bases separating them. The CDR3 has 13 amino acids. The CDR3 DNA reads TGCGCCAGCAGCCTCGAGCCTGCCAGAGAGCAGTACTTC. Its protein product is CASSLEPAREQYF.

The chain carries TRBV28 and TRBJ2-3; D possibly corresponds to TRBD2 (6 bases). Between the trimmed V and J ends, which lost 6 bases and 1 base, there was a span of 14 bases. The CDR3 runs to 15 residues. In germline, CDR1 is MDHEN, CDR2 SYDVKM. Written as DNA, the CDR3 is TGTGCCAGCAGCCCTACTATAGCGGGCACAGATACGCAGTATTTT. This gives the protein CASSPTIAGTDTQYF.